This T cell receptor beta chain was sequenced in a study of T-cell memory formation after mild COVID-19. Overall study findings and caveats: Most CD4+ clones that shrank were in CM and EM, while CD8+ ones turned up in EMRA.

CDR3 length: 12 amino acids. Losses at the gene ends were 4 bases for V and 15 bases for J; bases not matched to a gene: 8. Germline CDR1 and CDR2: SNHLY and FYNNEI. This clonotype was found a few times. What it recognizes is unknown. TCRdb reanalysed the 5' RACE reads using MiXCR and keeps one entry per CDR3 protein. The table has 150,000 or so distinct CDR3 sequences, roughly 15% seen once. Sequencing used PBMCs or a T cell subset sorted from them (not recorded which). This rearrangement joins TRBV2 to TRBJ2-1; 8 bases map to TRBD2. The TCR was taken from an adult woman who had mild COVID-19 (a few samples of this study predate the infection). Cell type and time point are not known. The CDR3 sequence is CASSGGLARVFF. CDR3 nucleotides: TGTGCCAGCAGTGGCGGACTAGCCCGAGTGTTCTTC.